The 28 T cell receptor beta chains in this list originate from one sample, sequenced in a study of blood T cell repertoires in COVID-19. Libraries were prepared by immunoSEQ multiplex PCR; TCRdb keeps only in-frame clonotypes and omits some of them. The sample contains about 240,000 clones, 70% to 90% of which appear only once. Sequencing input: peripheral blood. The receptors shown here come from a woman aged 70-85 years with active or convalescent COVID-19.

This clone was counted once. The CDR3 nucleotides read TGTGCCAGCAGTAGACAGGGGTTCTCACCCCTCCACTTT. As protein: CASSRQGFSPLHF. The chain has TRBV12-3 or TRBV12-4 and TRBJ1-6, with 8 bases lining up with TRBD1. This CDR3 has 13 residues. V trimming: 5 bases; J trimming: 10 bases; junction bases outside the gene matches: 4.

In this sample, this clone turned up once. This chain uses TRBV6-5 with TRBJ1-5; D not certain. In germline, CDR1 is MNHEY, CDR2 SVGAGI. Trimming took 7 bases from V and 4 from J, leaving 11 bases between them. The CDR3 is 13 residues long. The chain's CDR3 is CASTRGPNQPQHF. In DNA, the CDR3 is TGTGCCAGCACTCGAGGGCCGAATCAGCCCCAGCATTTT.

The chain has TRBV14 and TRBJ2-7, with a tentative D call TRBD1 (5 bases). CDR3 length: 17 residues. Germline CDR1 and CDR2: SGHDN and FVKESK. The V end was cut by 2 bases, the J end by 2 bases, with 19 bases between. The CDR3 DNA reads as TGTGCCAGCAGCCAACAGGGCAGTAAGTCCTTGGCCTACGAGCAGTACTTC. Translating it yields CASSQQGSKSLAYEQYF.

The chain couples TRBV6-5 to TRBJ2-2, with D tentatively TRBD2 (5 bases). V shed 6 bases and J shed 4 bases, with 15 bases lying between them. The CDR3 extends over 15 amino acids. In germline, CDR1 is MNHEY, CDR2 SVGAGI. The chain's CDR3 is CASRLGRLSTGELFF. CDR3 in DNA: TGTGCCAGCAGACTAGGTCGTCTCTCCACCGGGGAGCTGTTTTTT.

The chain is built from TRBV18 and TRBJ1-6; possibly TRBD1 for D (6 bases). CDR1 and CDR2 (germline): KGHSH, LQKENI. Trimming stripped 0 bases from V and 4 bases from J, with 10 bases between. CDR3 length: 16 residues. The CDR3 loop reads CASSPPATGYNSPLHF. Written as DNA, the CDR3 is TGTGCCAGCTCACCACCGGCGACAGGATATAATTCACCCCTCCACTTT.

The V call is TRBV9, the J call TRBJ1-1; D unclear. The CDR3 extends over 14 amino acids. Germline assignment: CDR1 SGDLS and CDR2 YYNGEE. V was pared by 6 bases and J by 1 base, with 13 bases between. The CDR3 is CASTQLLKNTEAFF. CDR3 DNA: TGTGCCAGCACACAGCTTCTTAAGAACACTGAAGCTTTCTTT.

The chain employs TRBV7-2 and TRBJ1-5; TRBD1 agrees at 7 bases. From germline, CDR1 is SGHTA and CDR2 FQGNSA. This CDR3 is built from 16 residues. The junction had 3 bases not matched to a gene; V was cut back by 0 bases and J by 1 base. In nucleotides, the CDR3 is TGTGCCAGCAGCTTAGCGGCGGGACAGAGCAATCAGCCCCAGCATTTT. Protein sequence: CASSLAAGQSNQPQHF. Variable domain in full (rest from reference TRBV7-2 and TRBJ1-5): GAGVSQSPSNKVTEKGKDVELRCDPISGHTALYWYRQSLGQGLEFLIYFQGNSAPDKSGLPSDRFSAERTGGSVSTLTIQRTQQEDSAVYLCASSLAAGQSNQPQHFGDGTRLSIL.

V usage is TRBV12-5 and J usage is TRBJ2-7; D uncertain. Looked up from germline, CDR1 is LGHNT and CDR2 is FRNRAP. The CDR3 loop spans 17 amino acids. V shed 2 bases and J shed 2 bases, with 19 bases lying between them. CDR3 DNA: TGTGCTAGTGGTTTGCCCCGGAACAGTTTCTTAACCTACGAGCAGTACTTC. Translated, it gives CASGLPRNSFLTYEQYF.

The J gene is TRBJ2-1, the V gene TRBV11-2; D possibly corresponds to TRBD2 (6 bases). V lost 0 bases to trimming and J lost 10 bases, with 16 bases between them. This CDR3 region has 15 residues. The V gene's germline CDR1 is SGHAT and CDR2 FQNNGV. The DNA for the CDR3 is TGTGCCAGCAGCTTAGATACTAGGAGGGGTGGCGAGCAGTTCTTC. This sequence encodes CASSLDTRRGGEQFF.

This clone appeared a few times. V gene TRBV28 combines with J gene TRBJ1-1, with D possibly being TRBD1 (5 bases). CDR3 length equals 12 residues. Germline V gives CDR1 MDHEN, CDR2 SYDVKM. Between the trimmed V and J ends, which lost 3 bases and 7 bases, there was a span of 9 bases. As DNA, the CDR3 is TGTGCCAGCAGTTTGGGGCATAATGAAGCTTTCTTT. It codes for CASSLGHNEAFF. Using reference TRBV28 and TRBJ1-1 for the parts outside the CDR3, the full variable domain is DVKVTQSSRYLVKRTGEKVFLECVQDMDHENMFWYRQDPGLGLRLIYFSYDVKMKEKGDIPEGYSVSREKKERFSLILESASTNQTSMYLCASSLGHNEAFFGQGTRLTVV.

V and J are TRBV2 and TRBJ2-3; 9 bases fit TRBD1. V gave up 9 bases and J gave up 2 bases; unmatched junction bases: 6. The CDR3 is 14 amino acids. Germline V gene sequence: CDR1 SNHLY, CDR2 FYNNEI. The CDR3 protein is CARDWTGATDTQYF. CDR3 bases: TGTGCCAGAGACTGGACAGGGGCCACAGATACGCAGTATTTT.

The CDR3 nucleotides are TGTGCCAGCAGCTCTGCGGCTAATCAGCCCCAGCATTTT. Translated, it gives CASSSAANQPQHF. The chain has TRBV5-8 and TRBJ1-5; D unclear. Trimming took 3 bases from V and 4 from J, leaving 8 bases between them. In germline, CDR1 is SGHTS, CDR2 YDEGEE. This CDR3 has 13 residues.

This clone was seen more than once but under ten times. The chain uses TRBV9 and TRBJ1-3; TRBD1 aligns across 8 bases. The germline V gene encodes CDR1 SGDLS and CDR2 YYNGEE. Trimming cost V 4 bases and J 0 bases; bases outside gene matches: 6. This CDR3 comprises 16 residues. This CDR3 is CASSPGGAFSGNTIYF. In DNA form, the CDR3 reads TGTGCCAGCAGCCCAGGGGGCGCGTTCTCTGGAAACACCATATATTTT. Full variable domain (rest looked up from reference TRBV9 and TRBJ1-3): DSGVTQTPKHLITATGQRVTLRCSPRSGDLSVYWYQQSLDQGLQFLIQYYNGEERAKGNILERFSAQQFPDLHSELNLSSLELGDSALYFCASSPGGAFSGNTIYFGEGSWLTVV.

This clone showed up just a few times. The same CDR3 is also encoded by other DNA sequences in this sample. The genes are TRBV6-6 and TRBJ2-1; TRBD2 matches 9 bases. The V and J ends lost 3 bases and 7 bases, in that order; junction bases with no gene match: 7. The V gene's germline CDR1 is MNHNY and CDR2 SVGAGI (reference sequence). The CDR3 length is 15 residues. The CDR3 DNA is TGTGCCAGCAGTTATGGAGCGGGGGGCCGAAATGAGCAGTTCTTC. Amino acids: CASSYGAGGRNEQFF.

The chain joins TRBV4-2 to TRBJ2-2, with a weak D call TRBD1 (6 bases). This CDR3 is 20 amino acids long. V was trimmed by 6 bases and J by 4 bases, leaving 30 bases between them. Germline CDR1 LGHNA, CDR2 YNFKEQ. This chain's CDR3 is CASSHNPTWTDIMLTGELFF. DNA for the CDR3: TGTGCCAGCAGTCATAACCCAACGTGGACAGACATCATGCTCACCGGGGAGCTGTTTTTT.

The chain combines TRBV11-3 with TRBJ2-1; weak D call: TRBD1 (6 bases). The length of the CDR3 is 17 residues. The ends were cut back, 2 bases at V and 5 bases at J, with 19 bases in the middle. CDR1 is SGHNT, CDR2 YENEEA, per germline. The CDR3 spells CASSLNFDRLGHNEQFF. In DNA form, the CDR3 reads TGTGCCAGCAGCTTAAATTTCGACAGGTTAGGTCACAATGAGCAGTTCTTC.

The genes are TRBV18 and TRBJ1-2; possible D gene TRBD1, 5 bases. From germline, CDR1 is KGHSH and CDR2 LQKENI. This CDR3 comprises 14 residues. Trimming shortened V by 2 bases and J by 4 bases, and 11 bases separated the two germline ends. This CDR3 is CASSPDQGGYGYTF. The CDR3 DNA reads TGTGCCAGCTCACCAGACCAGGGTGGCTATGGCTACACCTTC.

The chain recombines TRBV3-1 (or the pseudogene TRBV3-2) with TRBJ1-3; D perhaps matches TRBD1 (6 bases). This CDR3 region has 16 residues. Looked up from germline, CDR1 is LGHDT and CDR2 is YNNKEL (reference sequence). Trimming left V 2 bases short and J 3 bases short, with 14 bases between. The chain's CDR3 is CASSQSQGFLGNTIYF. CDR3 nucleotide sequence: TGTGCCAGCAGCCAATCACAGGGATTCCTTGGAAACACCATATATTTT.

This clone was picked up one time. The chain has TRBV27 and TRBJ2-5; maybe TRBD2 (6 bases). The CDR3 length is 12 residues. Trimming took 9 bases from V and 5 from J, leaving 13 bases between them. The germline V gene encodes CDR1 MNHEY and CDR2 SMNVEV (reference sequence). The CDR3 loop reads CASGGNGETQYF. The CDR3 bases are TGTGCCAGTGGGGGGAATGGCGAGACCCAGTACTTC.

The chain has TRBV27 and TRBJ1-5; 8 nucleotides agree with TRBD1. This CDR3 spans 16 amino acids. The germline V gene encodes CDR1 MNHEY and CDR2 SMNVEV (reference sequence). After removal of 5 bases from V and 6 bases from J, the junction contained 12 bases not matched to a gene. The DNA for the CDR3 is TGTGCCAGCAGTGTCAATCAGGGGGCGCGGGGTCAGCCCCAGCATTTT. Protein product: CASSVNQGARGQPQHF.

The chain joins TRBV29-1 to TRBJ1-2; D may be TRBD1 (5 bases). This CDR3 has 12 residues. CDR1 and CDR2 (germline): SQVTM, ANQGSEA. The V and J ends lost 6 bases and 0 bases respectively, with 8 bases between them. CDR3 nucleotides: TGCAGCGTCCGGGGGGCTAACTATGGCTACACCTTC. Amino acid sequence: CSVRGANYGYTF. Supplemented by reference TRBV29-1 and TRBJ1-2, the full variable domain reads SAVISQKPSRDICQRGTSLTIQCQVDSQVTMMFWYRQQPGQSLTLIATANQGSEATYESGFVIDKFPISRPNLTFSTLTVSNMSPEDSSIYLCSVRGANYGYTFGSGTRLTVV.

The chain couples TRBV27 to TRBJ2-6; maybe TRBD2 (5 bases). The CDR3 has 15 residues. Germline V gene sequence: CDR1 MNHEY, CDR2 SMNVEV (reference sequence). V dropped 6 bases and J dropped 2 bases, with 11 bases sitting between them. CDR3: CASSRGRAGANVLTF. Here the CDR3 DNA reads TGTGCCAGCAGCCGGGGTCGGGCTGGGGCCAACGTCCTGACTTTC.

The chain joins TRBV28 to TRBJ1-1, with 7 bases that match TRBD1. CDR3 length equals 12 residues. Germline CDR1 reads MDHEN; CDR2 reads SYDVKM. The trim removed 4 bases at V and 6 bases at J, leaving 2 bases unmatched. The CDR3 reads CASSWGQSEAFF. As DNA, the CDR3 is TGTGCCAGCAGTTGGGGACAGTCTGAAGCTTTCTTT.

V gene TRBV18 combines with J gene TRBJ1-5, with TRBD1 identical over 7 bases. The CDR3 extends over 16 amino acids. Trimming removed 3 bases from V and 4 bases from J; junction bases left unmatched: 9. Per the germline V gene, CDR1 is KGHSH and CDR2 is LQKENI. CDR3: CASSPSPQGVNQPQHF. The CDR3 coding sequence is TGTGCCAGCTCACCCTCCCCGCAGGGGGTGAATCAGCCCCAGCATTTT.

The chain carries TRBV27 and TRBJ2-5, with TRBD1 matching 7 bases. The junction had 9 bases not matched to a gene; V was cut back by 6 bases and J by 2 bases. Germline V gives CDR1 MNHEY, CDR2 SMNVEV (reference sequence). This CDR3 contains 15 residues. DNA for the CDR3: TGTGCCAGCAGCCCCCCCGACAGGGTTCAAGAGACCCAGTACTTC. It codes for CASSPPDRVQETQYF.

This clone occurred once. The chain is built from TRBV9 and TRBJ1-2, with D tentatively TRBD1 (5 bases). V lost 0 bases and J 1 base, leaving 16 bases between the germline ends. Germline loops: CDR1 SGDLS, CDR2 YYNGEE. The CDR3 is made up of 17 amino acids. CDR3 nucleotides: TGTGCCAGCAGCGTAGGACCCAACCCCAGGGATAACTATGGCTACACCTTC. This sequence encodes CASSVGPNPRDNYGYTF.

The V gene is TRBV4-3, the J gene TRBJ1-2; 7 positions agree with TRBD1. After removal of 1 base from V and 4 bases from J, the junction contained 3 bases not matched to a gene. The CDR3 extends over 14 amino acids. Germline V gene data show CDR1 as LGHNA and CDR2 as YSLEER. CDR3 residues: CASSQGGTAYGYTF. CDR3 nucleotides: TGCGCCAGCAGCCAAGGGGGGACAGCCTATGGCTACACCTTC.

The CDR3 reads CASSQVFGGDEQFF. Written as DNA, the CDR3 is TGCGCCAGCAGCCAAGTTTTCGGGGGGGATGAGCAGTTCTTC. This chain connects TRBV4-1 to TRBJ2-1; 8 bases line up with TRBD2. The CDR3 has 14 amino acids. Trimming at V came to 1 base and at J to 8 bases, leaving 4 bases not matched to a gene. Germline assignment: CDR1 MGHRA and CDR2 YSYEKL.